The rows below give T cell receptor beta chains drawn from one sample of a study of blood T cell repertoires in COVID-19. Measured with immunoSEQ multiplex PCR; TCRdb has only the in-frame clones, and not every one. Among about 140,000 clones listed, more than 70% were seen once. Sequenced input: peripheral blood. Source of these receptors: a man in his fifties with active or convalescent COVID-19. Each CDR3 is given with its conserved first and last residue. The order of the fields is D gene, J gene, V gene, clone size, CDR3 DNA, CDR3 protein. D genes are given only for firm matches. Clone size is stated in some rows and not others, as once, few, many or a class when expanded.

d_gene: TRBD2
j_gene: TRBJ2-2
v_gene: TRBV4-2
abundance: NA
CDR3nt: TGTGCCAGCAGCCAAGTCGGGACTACAGAAGGGGAGCTGTTTTTT
CDR3aa: CASSQVGTTEGELFF

d_gene: TRBD2
j_gene: TRBJ2-1
v_gene: TRBV7-9
abundance: NA
CDR3nt: TGTGCCAGCAGCCTGACTGGGACTAGCGGGATACAGCAGTTCTTC
CDR3aa: CASSLTGTSGIQQFF

d_gene: TRBD1
j_gene: TRBJ2-5
v_gene: TRBV19
abundance: NA
CDR3nt: TGTGCCAGTCGACAGGGGGCGTCCCAAGAGACCCAGTACTTC
CDR3aa: CASRQGASQETQYF

d_gene: NA
j_gene: TRBJ1-3
v_gene: TRBV7-6
abundance: NA
CDR3nt: TGTGCCAGCAGCCCCCGGCGGGGAGTGGATGGAAACACCATATATTTT
CDR3aa: CASSPRRGVDGNTIYF

d_gene: NA
j_gene: TRBJ1-1
v_gene: TRBV28
abundance: few
CDR3nt: TGTGCCAGCAGTCTAGGGTACAGGCGGAACACTGAAGCTTTCTTT
CDR3aa: CASSLGYRRNTEAFF

d_gene: NA
j_gene: TRBJ1-5
v_gene: TRBV27
abundance: NA
CDR3nt: TGTGCCAGCAGTCTAAACGGGGACTATAGTAGCAATCAGCCCCAGCATTTT
CDR3aa: CASSLNGDYSSNQPQHF

d_gene: TRBD2
j_gene: TRBJ2-2
v_gene: TRBV5-1
abundance: once
CDR3nt: TGCGCCAGCAGCTTGTATTCGGGAGGCCAGGTGACCGGGGAGCTGTTTTTT
CDR3aa: CASSLYSGGQVTGELFF

d_gene: TRBD2
j_gene: TRBJ2-1
v_gene: TRBV7-9
abundance: NA
CDR3nt: TGTGCCAGCAGCGGGGGACTAGGGGGTGAGCAGTTCTTC
CDR3aa: CASSGGLGGEQFF

d_gene: TRBD2
j_gene: TRBJ2-5
v_gene: TRBV11-2
abundance: NA
CDR3nt: TGTGCCAGCAGGATGGGCAGCGGGAGGATTGAGACCCAGTACTTC
CDR3aa: CASRMGSGRIETQYF

d_gene: NA
j_gene: TRBJ1-2
v_gene: TRBV28
abundance: NA
CDR3nt: TGTGCCAGCATCCCGGTTCCGACAGCTAACTATGGCTACACCTTC
CDR3aa: CASIPVPTANYGYTF

d_gene: NA
j_gene: TRBJ2-5
v_gene: TRBV28
abundance: NA
CDR3nt: TGTGCCAGCAGTTTAGGGAGGCCTCCGGGGACCCAGTACTTC
CDR3aa: CASSLGRPPGTQYF

d_gene: TRBD2
j_gene: TRBJ2-7
v_gene: TRBV19
abundance: NA
CDR3nt: TGTGCCAGTAGTTTAGGACTAGCGGCCTTCTACGAGCAGTACTTC
CDR3aa: CASSLGLAAFYEQYF

d_gene: TRBD2
j_gene: TRBJ2-1
v_gene: TRBV4-2
abundance: NA
CDR3nt: TGTGCCAGCAGCCAAGAGGAGGCGGGAGTCTACAATGAGCAGTTCTTC
CDR3aa: CASSQEEAGVYNEQFF

d_gene: TRBD1
j_gene: TRBJ2-5
v_gene: TRBV15
abundance: once
CDR3nt: TGTGCCACCAGCAGGATCGGGACAGGGCGCCTCCAGGAGACCCAGTACTTC
CDR3aa: CATSRIGTGRLQETQYF

d_gene: NA
j_gene: TRBJ1-5
v_gene: TRBV18
abundance: NA
CDR3nt: TGTGCCAGCTCACCGGGGCAGCCGGGGGATCAGCCCCAGCATTTT
CDR3aa: CASSPGQPGDQPQHF

d_gene: TRBD2
j_gene: TRBJ2-7
v_gene: TRBV4-1
abundance: NA
CDR3nt: TGCGCCAGCACCCTTACTAGCGGAAGCTCCTACGAGCAGTACTTC
CDR3aa: CASTLTSGSSYEQYF

d_gene: TRBD1
j_gene: TRBJ1-3
v_gene: TRBV7-9
abundance: NA
CDR3nt: TGTGCCAGCAGCCCAACAACAGGGACAGCGGGCGGAAACACCATATATTTT
CDR3aa: CASSPTTGTAGGNTIYF

d_gene: NA
j_gene: TRBJ1-2
v_gene: TRBV19
abundance: NA
CDR3nt: TGTGCCAGTAGTATATCCAGGGACTATGGCTACACCTTC
CDR3aa: CASSISRDYGYTF

d_gene: TRBD2
j_gene: TRBJ2-1
v_gene: TRBV7-2
abundance: NA
CDR3nt: TGTGCCAGCAGCTTAGGCGGGACTAGCGGGAGTTACAATGAGCAGTTCTTC
CDR3aa: CASSLGGTSGSYNEQFF

d_gene: TRBD2
j_gene: TRBJ2-1
v_gene: TRBV5-1
abundance: NA
CDR3nt: TGCGCCAGCAGCCCCGGGGCGCGGGAGATCGATGAGCAGTTCTTC
CDR3aa: CASSPGAREIDEQFF

d_gene: NA
j_gene: TRBJ2-1
v_gene: TRBV5-6
abundance: few
CDR3nt: TGTGCCAGCAGCTTGGGGACTGGAAGCTACAATGAGCAGTTCTTC
CDR3aa: CASSLGTGSYNEQFF

d_gene: TRBD1
j_gene: TRBJ1-4
v_gene: TRBV27
abundance: NA
CDR3nt: TGTGCCAGCAGTTCAATACCCTGGACAGGGGGCAGTGAAAAACTGTTTTTT
CDR3aa: CASSSIPWTGGSEKLFF